Included here is one TCR beta chain sequence, with context. Original data processing: Reference gene primer amplification in the assay estimated nucleated cell counts. Profiled with immunoSEQ multiplex PCR; TCRdb holds only in-frame clones, not every one. V, J and clone size reflect that table, while D and trimming were determined from the DNA. The sample holds over 75,000 clones; around 80% are singletons and the top ten take 1.2%. The data were obtained in a study of blood T cell repertoires in COVID-19. Study background: The origin of the acute and convalescent COVID-19 samples was the United States, Italy and Spain. From T cells, B-cell-depleted T cells, or PBMCs came the material, which was cDNA or gDNA.

The specimen was peripheral blood. This TCR was recovered from a woman older than 75 with acute or convalescent COVID-19.

For the CDR3, the DNA is TGTGCCAGCAGTAGGGGGCCGGCTAACTATGGCTACACCTTC. As protein: CASSRGPANYGYTF. This chain links TRBV6-5 with TRBJ1-2; 7 positions agree with TRBD1. Looked up from germline, CDR1 is MNHEY and CDR2 is SVGAGI. The CDR3 covers 14 residues. The V segment lost 5 bases and the J segment 0 bases; nucleotides outside the gene matches: 3.